Listed below are T cell receptor beta chains from one sample, sequenced in a study of regulatory T cells in long-lasting Graves disease. Using its own MiXCR run on the multiplex PCR reads, TCRdb lists one record per CDR3 protein. The table includes some 280,000 distinct CDR3 sequences, 20% to 25% detected once. Sequencing was performed on peripheral blood mononuclear cells (PBMCs), taken when the disease was refractory, from a patient treated with antithyroid drugs. Source of these receptors: a female donor with Graves disease. Each CDR3 is given with its conserved first and last residue. Each record gives: clone size, V gene, J gene, D gene, CDR3 DNA, CDR3 protein. The D gene is left open where the match is weak. The size field is filled for only some rows; it gives once, few, many or a size class.

>.|TRBV28|TRBJ2-7|.
TGTGCCGGCCACACGAACGAGCAGTACTTC
CAGHTNEQYF
>.|TRBV30|TRBJ2-2|.
TGTGCCTGGGATACCCTCGGGAACACCGGGGAGCTGTTTTTT
CAWDTLGNTGELFF
>many|TRBV7-9|TRBJ2-7|TRBD2
TGTGCCAGCAGCTTCCTAGCGGGTACCTCCTACGAGCAGTACTTC
CASSFLAGTSYEQYF
>many|TRBV15|TRBJ1-2|.
TGTGCCACCAGCAGGGATTCCTCAGGGCCCGAGGGGTCTGGCTACACCTTC
CATSRDSSGPEGSGYTF
>.|TRBV7-9|TRBJ1-1|.
TGTGCCGGCAGCTTATACCGGGAAGCTTTCTTT
CAGSLYREAFF
>.|TRBV10-2|TRBJ2-2|TRBD2
TGCGCCATCCCCCCTAAACGGGAGGCCACCGGGGAGCTGTTTTTT
CAIPPKREATGELFF
>few|TRBV6-1|TRBJ1-5|.
TGTGCCAGCGGGGATACAGGGACGATGAAGCCCCAGCATTTT
CASGDTGTMKPQHF
>few|TRBV3-1|TRBJ2-2|TRBD1
TGTGCCAGCAGCCAAGGACAGGGGAGTATTGCCGGGGAGCTGTTTTTT
CASSQGQGSIAGELFF
>.|TRBV15|TRBJ1-4|.
TGTGCCACCAGCAGAGACGCGGGGTCTAATGAAAAACTGTTTTTT
CATSRDAGSNEKLFF
>.|TRBV4-3|TRBJ2-7|.
TGCGCCAGCAGCCAAGAGGTAAATCACGCCAGCTCCTACGAGCAGTACTTC
CASSQEVNHASSYEQYF
>few|TRBV30|TRBJ1-1|.
TGTGCCTGGAGTGTCTCTCATTTTAACACTGAAGCTTTCTTT
CAWSVSHFNTEAFF
>.|TRBV11-2|TRBJ2-3|TRBD1
TGTGCCAGCAGCCCGCCCTACAGGGGTGCAGATACGCAGTATTTT
CASSPPYRGADTQYF
>.|TRBV28|TRBJ2-5|TRBD2
TGTGCCAGCAGTTCCAGAGCGGGAGGTTTGGAGACCCAGTACTTC
CASSSRAGGLETQYF
>once|TRBV7-6|TRBJ1-3|.
TGTGCCAGCAGCTCACCGACAGGCTCTGGAAACACCATATATTTT
CASSSPTGSGNTIYF
>many|TRBV11-2|TRBJ2-5|.
TGTGCCAGCAGCTTGGCAGGGGGGCCAGAGACCCAGTACTTC
CASSLAGGPETQYF
>many|TRBV6-1|TRBJ2-5|TRBD2
TGTGCCAGCAGTCCTAAACGACTAGCGGGCAACCAAGAGACCCAGTACTTC
CASSPKRLAGNQETQYF
>.|TRBV7-9|TRBJ2-3|.
TGTGCCAGCAGCTTAGACGGCAGCTCCACAGATACGCAGTATTTT
CASSLDGSSTDTQYF
>few|TRBV6-2/TRBV6-3|TRBJ2-7|.
TGTGCCAGCAGTTACTTTTCCGGCAGAGCCTACGAGCAGTACTTC
CASSYFSGRAYEQYF
>.|TRBV5-1|TRBJ2-2|.
TGCGCCAGCAGCTTAGGACCCTACACCGGGGAGCTGTTTTTT
CASSLGPYTGELFF
>few|TRBV10-3|TRBJ2-5|.
TGTGCCTCCCGAGGCGGAGTCGACGAGACCCAGTACTTC
CASRGGVDETQYF
>.|TRBV10-3|TRBJ1-2|.
TGTGCCACCCGGGAGGGGAACTATGGCTACACCTTC
CATREGNYGYTF
>few|TRBV30|TRBJ1-2|TRBD1
TGTGCCTGGAGTGGCCCGGGACAGGGCCCAAACTATGGCTACACCTTC
CAWSGPGQGPNYGYTF
>few|TRBV27|TRBJ2-7|TRBD2
TGTGCCAGCAGTTCAGCGGGGGGGGCCCGGGACGAGCAGTACTTC
CASSSAGGARDEQYF
>many|TRBV7-2|TRBJ2-7|.
TGTGCCAGCAGCGACCAGGGATCCGAGCAGTACTTC
CASSDQGSEQYF
>few|TRBV3-1|TRBJ2-2|.
TGTGCCAGCAGGACAGCACCCAACACCGGGGAGCTGTTTTTT
CASRTAPNTGELFF
>.|TRBV20-1|TRBJ2-7|.
TGCAGTGCTTCAAATGCTGTCCGGGGGGTTCCACAGGGGGACCCCTACGAGCAGTACTTC
CSASNAVRGVPQGDPYEQYF
>.|TRBV4-3|TRBJ1-2|.
TGCGCCAGCAGCCAAGTGAAGTTCGACGGAGACTATGGCTACACCTTC
CASSQVKFDGDYGYTF
>.|TRBV7-2|TRBJ2-7|TRBD2
TGTGCCAGCAGCTTACTAGCGGGCCTGGTGGAGGAGCAGTACTTC
CASSLLAGLVEEQYF
>.|TRBV7-2|TRBJ2-2|.
TGTGCCAGCAGCCTACGACAGGCGGGTACCGGGGAGCTGTTTTTT
CASSLRQAGTGELFF
>.|TRBV3-1|TRBJ1-1|.
TGTGCCAGCAGCCAAGGGACAGCCCATGAAGCTTTCTTT
CASSQGTAHEAFF
>.|TRBV11-3|TRBJ2-1|TRBD2
TGTGCCAGCAGCTTAGATCTGGGACTAGGGACTTACAATGAGCAGTTCTTC
CASSLDLGLGTYNEQFF
>.|TRBV20-1|TRBJ2-2|TRBD1
TGCAGTGCTAGAGAGGAGCTCGGGACAGGGAGCACCGGGGAGCTGTTTTTT
CSAREELGTGSTGELFF
>.|TRBV3-1|TRBJ2-7|.
TGTGCCAGCAGCCATAGGGACGAGCAGTACTTC
CASSHRDEQYF
>many|TRBV28|TRBJ1-5|.
TGTGCCAGCAGTCCCGGGACACTCAATCAGCCCCAGCATTTT
CASSPGTLNQPQHF
>.|TRBV2|TRBJ2-2|TRBD1
TGTGCCAGCAGGGTGGGACAGGGGGCGCGGAACAGGGAGCTGTTTTTT
CASRVGQGARNRELFF
>many|TRBV5-6|TRBJ2-6|.
TGTGCCAGCACCAGACAGTTCTCTGGGGCCAACGTCCTGACTTTC
CASTRQFSGANVLTF
>many|TRBV6-1|TRBJ1-2|.
TGTGCCCTCCACGTGACAGGCGCTAACTATGGCTACACCTTC
CALHVTGANYGYTF
>many|TRBV11-2|TRBJ1-1|.
TGTGCCAGCAGCTTTCGGGGGGCAAGTTACACTGAAGCTTTCTTT
CASSFRGASYTEAFF
>.|TRBV24-1|TRBJ2-7|.
TGTGCCACCAGTGGGCCCTGGGACGAGCAGTACTTC
CATSGPWDEQYF
>.|TRBV4-2|TRBJ2-2|.
TGTGCCAGCAGCCAAGGTAGCACGGGGGCCGGGGAGCTGTTTTTT
CASSQGSTGAGELFF
>.|TRBV5-1|TRBJ1-1|.
TGCGCCAGCAGCCCCATTGGCGGGGCGCGGTGGGGCGAAGCTTTCTTT
CASSPIGGARWGEAFF
>.|TRBV5-1|TRBJ2-2|TRBD2
TGCGCCAGCAGCTCGAGCGGGAGGGGGGCGAACACCGGGGAGCTGTTTTTT
CASSSSGRGANTGELFF
>.|TRBV6-1|TRBJ2-2|.
TGTGCCAGCAGTGTGGGCCCGAACACCGGGAAGCTGTTTTTT
CASSVGPNTGKLFF
>.|TRBV14|TRBJ1-4|TRBD1
TGTGCCAGCAGTCTTGGGACAGGCCAAAAACTGTTTTTT
CASSLGTGQKLFF
>.|TRBV6-1|TRBJ2-7|.
TGTGCCAGCAGTCCCGGGAGCCCCTACGAGCAGTACTTC
CASSPGSPYEQYF
>.|TRBV5-1|TRBJ1-6|TRBD1
TGCGCCAGCAGCTTGGGTTACAGGGGGCGCGGTTCACCCCTCCACTTT
CASSLGYRGRGSPLHF
>few|TRBV10-3|TRBJ1-6|.
TGTGCCATCAGTGAGTCAGGGGGATCATATAATTCACCCCTCCACTTT
CAISESGGSYNSPLHF
>.|TRBV5-1|TRBJ1-1|.
TGCGCCAGCAGCTTCGGCCTGAGGGCTTTCTTT
CASSFGLRAFF
>.|TRBV5-1|TRBJ2-7|TRBD2
TGCGCCAGCAGCCCTGCCGCGGGGGTAGTAATCGAGCAGTACTTC
CASSPAAGVVIEQYF
>many|TRBV15|TRBJ2-7|.
TGTGCCACCAGCAGAGATGGCTCAATCAGGTCGTACGAGCAGTACTTC
CATSRDGSIRSYEQYF
>few|TRBV30|TRBJ1-1|TRBD1
TGTGCCTGGAGGACCGGGACAGGGCCACTTAACACTGAAGCTTTCTTT
CAWRTGTGPLNTEAFF
>.|TRBV20-1|TRBJ1-1|.
TGCAGTGCTAGCCTCCGGGACGGTGGACGGAACACTGAAGCTTTCTTT
CSASLRDGGRNTEAFF
>many|TRBV11-2|TRBJ2-7|.
TGTGCCAGCAGCTTAGTTGATGAGCAGTACTTC
CASSLVDEQYF